The T cell receptor (beta chain) described here comes from a study of T cells after yellow fever vaccination. Study information: When fractions had low cell numbers, they were prepared with SMART-Seq v4 Ultra Low Input.

The CDR3 has 12 residues. Germline CDR1 reads DFQATT; CDR2 reads SNEGSKA (reference sequence). The V and J ends lost 7 bases and 2 bases, in that order; junction bases with no gene match: 4. Template switching with 5'RACE generated the TCR cDNA and added a universal primer site and UMIs. A single record per CDR3 protein comes from TCRdb applying MiXCR to the 5' RACE reads. In the table there are hundreds of thousands of distinct CDR3 sequences, 13% of which are singletons. This clonotype has a handful of counts. The clonotype comes from a man younger than 45 who received the YFV17D yellow fever vaccine. The V gene is TRBV20-1, the J gene TRBJ1-1, with 7 positions matching TRBD1. The specimen comprised PBMCs, sampled on the day of the yellow fever booster vaccination. The CDR3 is CSDRGINTEAFF. The DNA for the CDR3 is TGCAGTGACAGGGGCATAAACACTGAAGCTTTCTTT.